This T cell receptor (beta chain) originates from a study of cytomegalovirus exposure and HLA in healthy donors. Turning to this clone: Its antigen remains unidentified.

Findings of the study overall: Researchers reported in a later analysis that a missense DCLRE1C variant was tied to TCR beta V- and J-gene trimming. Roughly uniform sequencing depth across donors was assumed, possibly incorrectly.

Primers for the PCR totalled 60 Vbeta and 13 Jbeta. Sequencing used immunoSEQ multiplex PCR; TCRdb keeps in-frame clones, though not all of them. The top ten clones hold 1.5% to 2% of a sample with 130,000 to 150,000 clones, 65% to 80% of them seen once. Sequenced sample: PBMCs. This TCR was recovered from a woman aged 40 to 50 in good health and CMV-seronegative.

The CDR3 DNA reads as TGTGCCTGGTGGGGGGCTGAAGCTTTCTTT. Amino acid sequence: CAWWGAEAFF. This rearrangement joins TRBV30 to TRBJ1-1, with D possibly being TRBD1 (5 bases). V dropped 5 bases and J dropped 6 bases, with 7 bases sitting between them. Germline V lookup: CDR1 GTSNPN, CDR2 SVGIG (reference sequence). The CDR3 is made up of 10 amino acids.